The present T cell receptor beta chain was sequenced within a study of beta chain features in type 1 diabetes. General study points: Researchers report that Type 1 diabetes patients had moderately but significantly shorter TCRB CDR3s across all four CD4+ subsets.

Reverse transcribing all isolated RNA meant expressed TCRB transcripts were sequenced. Some clones are missing from TCRdb's copy, which holds only in-frame ones; the method was immunoSEQ multiplex PCR. Of 200,000 to 300,000 clones detected, approximately 11% appear once; the ten largest clones hold roughly 0.017%. The CDR3 is 13 residues long. Germline CDR1 and CDR2: SGHDN and FVKESK. V shed 4 bases, J shed 6 bases, and the junction held 3 bases outside the gene matches. This clone was recorded a few times. What it binds is not known. This clonotype originated in a man aged 30 to 39 with type 1 diabetes. The chain uses TRBV14 and TRBJ2-7; the match to TRBD2 covers 10 bases. Sequenced sample: naive CD4+ T cells from blood. The CDR3 protein is CASSPRTSGEQYF. Here the CDR3 DNA reads TGTGCCAGCAGCCCGCGGACTAGCGGCGAGCAGTACTTC.